These 6 T cell receptor beta chains were sequenced from one sample in a study of CD8 T cells in Susac syndrome. Reverse transcription used about 0.45 to 1 ug RNA and random hexamers. TCRdb reanalysed the immunoSEQ multiplex PCR reads using MiXCR and keeps one entry per CDR3 protein. In the table there are about 110,000 distinct CDR3 sequences, approximately 94% of which are singletons. Sequenced: CD8+ T cells from PBMCs. Source of these receptors: a human donor with Susac syndrome.

The chain links TRBV29-1 to TRBJ1-3; no clear D gene. Germline V gene sequence: CDR1 SQVTM, CDR2 ANQGSEA. The CDR3 has 13 residues. Trimming removed 5 bases at V and 0 bases at J, with 8 bases between. CDR3 region: CSVLGVSGNTIYF. The CDR3 DNA follows: TGCAGCGTTCTAGGCGTCTCTGGAAACACCATATATTTT.

The chain joins TRBV29-1 to TRBJ1-2; possible D gene TRBD1, 5 bases. V lost 0 bases and J 2 bases, leaving 10 bases between the germline ends. Germline assignment: CDR1 SQVTM and CDR2 ANQGSEA. CDR3 length: 14 amino acids. The CDR3 sequence: CSVEDRDYNYGYTF. For the CDR3, the DNA is TGCAGCGTTGAAGACAGGGACTACAACTATGGCTACACCTTC.

This chain joins TRBV27 and TRBJ2-5; the match to TRBD1 covers 10 bases. CDR1 is MNHEY, CDR2 SMNVEV, per germline (reference sequence). This CDR3 has 16 residues. Germline trimming cut 3 bases from V and 5 bases from J; bases unmatched to any gene: 9. CDR3 amino acids: CASSLGGTGERETQYF. In DNA, the CDR3 is TGTGCCAGCAGTTTGGGGGGGACAGGGGAGCGGGAGACCCAGTACTTC.

This chain connects TRBV13 to TRBJ1-1; weak D call: TRBD1 (5 bases). V was trimmed by 5 bases and J by 6 bases, leaving 19 bases between them. Looked up from germline, CDR1 is PRHDT and CDR2 is FYEKMQ (reference sequence). The CDR3 runs 15 residues. CDR3 bases: TGTGCCAGCAGCCAAGAAGGGGTGGGAGAGGCTGAAGCTTTCTTT. Its protein is CASSQEGVGEAEAFF.

V gene TRBV20-1 combines with J gene TRBJ2-7; 7 positions match TRBD1. J was trimmed by 4 bases and V by 6 bases; bases with no gene match: 9. The CDR3 length is 13 residues. In germline, CDR1 is DFQATT, CDR2 SNEGSKA (reference sequence). The CDR3 region is CSALDGRGYEQYF. In DNA form, the CDR3 reads TGCAGTGCCCTAGATGGCAGGGGGTACGAGCAGTACTTC.

This chain joins TRBV3-1 and TRBJ2-7, with D maybe TRBD2 (6 bases). The germline V gene encodes CDR1 LGHDT and CDR2 YNNKEL (reference sequence). Deletions cut 0 bases from V and 2 bases from J, with 17 bases between. The CDR3 loop spans 17 amino acids. Written as DNA, the CDR3 is TGTGCCAGCAGCCAAGATATGCAGGCCGGGGGTACCTACGAGCAGTACTTC. Encoded protein: CASSQDMQAGGTYEQYF.